The 27 T cell receptor beta chains below come from one sample, sequenced in a study of CD8+ T cells in alopecia areata. Following RNA extraction, reverse transcription yielded cDNA that acted as the sequencing template. Data came from immunoSEQ multiplex PCR; TCRdb stores just in-frame clones and leaves some out. In the table there are roughly 140,000 clones, around 62% of which are singletons. The specimen sequenced was CD8+ T cells sorted from blood. These receptors were taken from a human donor in good health.

DNA for the CDR3: TGCAGCGTTGACGGGAGTAGGGCTGAAGCTTTCTTT. As protein: CSVDGSRAEAFF. The chain links TRBV29-1 to TRBJ1-1, with D unclear. This CDR3 has 12 residues. The V end lost 3 bases, the J end lost 6 bases, and 11 bases lay between the germline ends. CDR1 is SQVTM, CDR2 ANQGSEA, per germline.

This clone has more than one count but fewer than ten. The chain carries TRBV2 and TRBJ1-2; 7 nucleotides agree with TRBD1. The ends lost 4 bases at V and 8 bases at J; junction bases unmatched: 10. The germline V gene has CDR1 SNHLY and CDR2 FYNNEI. The length of the CDR3 is 14 residues. CDR3 loop: CASSVMGQGQGYTF. The CDR3 bases are TGTGCCAGCAGTGTTATGGGTCAGGGACAGGGCTACACCTTC.

This clone was recorded a few times. The chain links TRBV29-1 to TRBJ2-4; D not resolved. The V end was cut by 3 bases, the J end by 8 bases, with 8 bases between. Germline CDR1 and CDR2: SQVTM and ANQGSEA. The CDR3 has 11 residues. The CDR3 bases are TGCAGCGTTGACGACGCCGACATTCAGTACTTC. Residues: CSVDDADIQYF.

In DNA, the CDR3 is TGTGCCAGCAGCTTATACAGGGCCTACAATGAGCAGTTCTTC. Translation gives CASSLYRAYNEQFF. The chain carries TRBV11-1 and TRBJ2-1; possible D gene TRBD1, 6 bases. V lost 2 bases to trimming and J lost 2 bases, with 7 bases between them. CDR3 length: 14 residues. Germline CDR1 reads SGHAT; CDR2 reads FQDESV (reference sequence).

The chain has TRBV7-8 and TRBJ2-7, with 7 bases identical to TRBD2. After removal of 5 bases from V and 0 bases from J, the junction contained 7 bases not matched to a gene. CDR3 size: 15 residues. Germline V lookup: CDR1 SGHVS, CDR2 FQNEAQ. This CDR3 reads CASSGGTTFSYEQYF. As DNA, the CDR3 is TGTGCCAGCAGCGGGGGGACTACTTTCTCCTACGAGCAGTACTTC. The whole variable domain, remainder taken from reference TRBV7-8 and TRBJ2-7, is GAGVSQSPRYKVAKRGQDVALRCDPISGHVSLFWYQQALGQGPEFLTYFQNEAQLDKSGLPSDRFFAERPEGSVSTLKIQRTQQEDSAVYLCASSGGTTFSYEQYFGPGTRLTVT.

V and J are TRBV11-2 and TRBJ2-7, with 9 bases lining up with TRBD1. This CDR3 comprises 15 residues. With V trimmed by 5 bases and J by 3 bases, 8 bases remained unmatched. The germline V gene has CDR1 SGHAT and CDR2 FQNNGV. CDR3 sequence (DNA): TGTGCCAGCAGCCTCGTTGGGACAGGGTTCTACGAGCAGTACTTC. Encoded protein: CASSLVGTGFYEQYF.

The chain links TRBV27 to TRBJ2-1, with TRBD2 matching over 10 bases. The V and J ends lost 6 bases and 4 bases, in that order; junction bases with no gene match: 15. The V gene's germline CDR1 is MNHEY and CDR2 SMNVEV (reference sequence). The CDR3 has 18 residues. This chain's CDR3 is CASRSGASGSFGYNEQFF. CDR3 DNA sequence: TGTGCCAGCAGATCTGGGGCTAGCGGGAGTTTTGGGTACAATGAGCAGTTCTTC.

The chain links TRBV9 to TRBJ2-1; D gene uncertain. CDR3 size: 14 residues. CDR1 SGDLS and CDR2 YYNGEE come from the germline V gene. Trimming shortened V by 4 bases and J by 3 bases, and 11 bases separated the two germline ends. CDR3 nucleotides: TGTGCCAGCAGCCGCAATTCCGGCTACAATGAGCAGTTCTTC. It yields the protein CASSRNSGYNEQFF. The whole variable domain, remainder taken from reference TRBV9 and TRBJ2-1, is DSGVTQTPKHLITATGQRVTLRCSPRSGDLSVYWYQQSLDQGLQFLIQYYNGEERAKGNILERFSAQQFPDLHSELNLSSLELGDSALYFCASSRNSGYNEQFFGPGTRLTVL.

The J gene is TRBJ2-3, the V gene TRBV7-9, with D hard to call. Trimming shortened V by 3 bases and J by 2 bases, and 6 bases separated the two germline ends. Germline CDR1 SEHNR, CDR2 FQNEAQ (reference sequence). The CDR3 covers 13 residues. CDR3 residues: CASSFSYTDTQYF. The CDR3 bases are TGTGCCAGCAGCTTCTCGTACACAGATACGCAGTATTTT.

The chain links TRBV6-4 to TRBJ2-1; D uncertain. This CDR3 spans 15 amino acids. Trimming cost V 7 bases and J 0 bases, with 13 bases left between them. Germline assignment: CDR1 MRHNA and CDR2 SNTAGT. In nucleotides, the CDR3 is TGTGCCAGCAAGATGGCGAGCAACTCCTACAATGAGCAGTTCTTC. It encodes CASKMASNSYNEQFF.

The rearrangement joins TRBV4-1 to TRBJ2-3, with D maybe TRBD2 (6 bases). Trimming pared 2 bases from V and 3 bases from J, leaving 21 bases between. CDR3 length: 18 amino acids. CDR1 and CDR2 from the germline V gene are MGHRA and YSYEKL. The CDR3 DNA follows: TGCGCCAGCAGCCAACTAGAAGGGAGGACACAACCGACAGATACGCAGTATTTT. It specifies CASSQLEGRTQPTDTQYF.

The rearrangement uses TRBV28 and TRBJ2-3; unclear D gene. This CDR3 is built from 14 residues. Deletions cut 6 bases from V and 1 base from J, with 11 bases between. Germline-derived CDR1 and CDR2 are MDHEN and SYDVKM. CDR3 nucleotides: TGTGCCAGCAGACCGGTTGGGGGCACAGATACGCAGTATTTT. Its translation is CASRPVGGTDTQYF.

The chain carries TRBV7-9 and TRBJ2-1; D not certain. Trimming pared 3 bases from V and 7 bases from J, leaving 10 bases between. Germline CDR1 and CDR2: SEHNR and FQNEAQ (reference sequence). This CDR3 region has 13 residues. CDR3 DNA: TGTGCCAGCAGCTTTCCGATTAGTAATGAGCAGTTCTTC. Translation gives CASSFPISNEQFF. The variable domain in full, completed from reference TRBV7-9 and TRBJ2-1, reads DTGVSQNPRHKITKRGQNVTFRCDPISEHNRLYWYRQTLGQGPEFLTYFQNEAQLEKSRLLSDRFSAERPKGSFSTLEIQRTEQGDSAMYLCASSFPISNEQFFGPGTRLTVL.

This clone was seen a handful of times. The gene calls are TRBV4-1 and TRBJ2-7, with 8 bases identical to TRBD1. This CDR3 region has 14 residues. Germline assignment: CDR1 MGHRA and CDR2 YSYEKL. V gave up 1 base and J gave up 4 bases; unmatched junction bases: 3. CDR3 sequence reads: CASSQANRGYEQYF. The CDR3 DNA is TGCGCCAGCAGCCAAGCGAACAGGGGGTACGAGCAGTACTTC.

V usage is TRBV12-5 and J usage is TRBJ1-5; D is unclear. The CDR3 length is 11 residues. Germline V gives CDR1 LGHNT, CDR2 FRNRAP. The V gene lost 5 bases and the J gene lost 3 bases, with 2 bases spanning the gap. CDR3 amino acids: CASGNNQPQHF. The CDR3 DNA reads TGTGCTAGTGGTAACAATCAGCCCCAGCATTTT.

The CDR3: CASSTTRGPSDTQYF. CDR3 nucleotides: TGTGCCAGCAGCACCACTCGGGGGCCCTCAGATACGCAGTATTTT. The rearrangement uses TRBV5-5 and TRBJ2-3; D possibly uses TRBD1 or TRBD2 (6 bases each). This CDR3 has 15 amino acids. Trimming cost V 4 bases and J 4 bases, with 16 bases left between them. Germline-derived CDR1 and CDR2 are SGHKS and YYEKEE (reference sequence).

This clone showed up just a few times. V is TRBV29-1 and J is TRBJ2-2; no definite D call. The CDR3 is made up of 11 amino acids. Trimming left V 2 bases short and J 4 bases short, with 2 bases between. Germline assignment: CDR1 SQVTM and CDR2 ANQGSEA. The CDR3: CSVEITGELFF. The CDR3 DNA reads TGCAGCGTTGAAATCACCGGGGAGCTGTTTTTT.

The V gene is TRBV9, the J gene TRBJ2-2, with D hard to call. CDR1 is SGDLS and CDR2 is YYNGEE in the germline V gene. The CDR3 is 11 residues long. The V end was cut by 5 bases, the J end by 6 bases, with 5 bases between. CDR3 sequence (DNA): TGTGCCAGCAGTTACTCCGGGGAGCTGTTTTTT. Translating gives CASSYSGELFF.

This chain connects TRBV7-9 to TRBJ2-1, with 8 bases matching TRBD2. The V segment lost 4 bases and the J segment 9 bases; nucleotides outside the gene matches: 8. This CDR3 has 14 amino acids. CDR1 and CDR2 from the germline V gene are SEHNR and FQNEAQ (reference sequence). The CDR3 region has the DNA TGTGCCAGCAGCTCCGGGGGGGTCCAAGGTGAGCAGTTCTTC. Its protein product is CASSSGGVQGEQFF. Filled out from reference TRBV7-9 and TRBJ2-1, the complete variable domain reads DTGVSQNPRHKITKRGQNVTFRCDPISEHNRLYWYRQTLGQGPEFLTYFQNEAQLEKSRLLSDRFSAERPKGSFSTLEIQRTEQGDSAMYLCASSSGGVQGEQFFGPGTRLTVL.

This chain uses TRBV23-1 with TRBJ1-2, with 7 bases fitting TRBD1. TRBV23-1 is identified as an open reading frame with a role that is uncertain. The CDR3 length is 13 residues. The ends lost 4 bases at V and 8 bases at J; junction bases unmatched: 7. Here the CDR3 reads CASSRGGAEGYTF. The DNA for the CDR3 is TGCGCCAGCAGTCGAGGGGGCGCGGAAGGCTACACCTTC.

Notes on this clone: Other DNA sequences in the sample encode the same CDR3. J is TRBJ2-1 and V is TRBV7-9, with D unresolved. Germline V gene data show CDR1 as SEHNR and CDR2 as FQNEAQ (reference sequence). The CDR3 covers 12 residues. V dropped 1 base and J dropped 3 bases, with 1 base sitting between them. DNA of the CDR3: TGTGCCAGCAGCTTAGGCTACAATGAGCAGTTCTTC. This codes for CASSLGYNEQFF.

Only a few counts were recorded for this clone. The V call is TRBV7-9, the J call TRBJ1-2; tentatively, D is TRBD1 (5 bases). V lost 7 bases, J lost 4 bases, and 10 bases lay in between. Germline V gives CDR1 SEHNR, CDR2 FQNEAQ (reference sequence). The CDR3 has 12 amino acids. CDR3 DNA sequence: TGTGCCAGCACCGACAGTTCCTATGGCTACACCTTC. Translation gives CASTDSSYGYTF. The variable domain in full, with the rest retrieved from reference TRBV7-9 and TRBJ1-2, is DTGVSQNPRHKITKRGQNVTFRCDPISEHNRLYWYRQTLGQGPEFLTYFQNEAQLEKSRLLSDRFSAERPKGSFSTLEIQRTEQGDSAMYLCASTDSSYGYTFGSGTRLTVV.

This clone was counted a few times. The chain combines TRBV28 with TRBJ2-7; the match to TRBD1 covers 8 bases. Germline CDR1 and CDR2: MDHEN and SYDVKM. The CDR3 consists of 16 residues. With 7 bases clipped from V and 0 bases from J, the junction kept 11 bases outside the gene matches. The CDR3 loop reads CASTTPRDRSSYEQYF. The CDR3 region has the DNA TGTGCCAGCACCACACCCAGGGACAGGAGCTCCTACGAGCAGTACTTC.

The V call is TRBV2, the J call TRBJ2-4; 12 nucleotides line up with TRBD2. The CDR3 has 16 residues. Losses at the gene ends were 3 bases for V and 3 bases for J; bases not matched to a gene: 3. The germline CDR1 and CDR2 sequences are SNHLY and FYNNEI. The chain's CDR3 is CASSETSGRSKNIQYF. For the CDR3, the DNA is TGTGCCAGCAGTGAGACTAGCGGGAGAAGCAAAAACATTCAGTACTTC.

This rearrangement joins TRBV4-1 to TRBJ2-3, with 11 bases lining up with TRBD2. V was pared by 1 base and J by 2 bases, with 11 bases of the junction left unmatched. CDR1 is MGHRA, CDR2 YSYEKL, per germline. This CDR3 has 19 residues. This chain's CDR3 is CASSQGPGTSGKNTDTQYF. In DNA, the CDR3 is TGCGCCAGCAGCCAAGGGCCCGGGACTAGCGGAAAGAACACAGATACGCAGTATTTT.

This clone was counted only a few times. The chain uses TRBV27 and TRBJ2-1; D gene unclear. Trimming pared 6 bases from V and 0 bases from J, leaving 12 bases between. Germline-derived CDR1 and CDR2 are MNHEY and SMNVEV (reference sequence). The CDR3 loop spans 15 amino acids. This chain's CDR3 is CASRGPQSSYNEQFF. The DNA for the CDR3 is TGTGCCAGCAGAGGACCGCAGAGCTCCTACAATGAGCAGTTCTTC.

The V call is TRBV4-1, the J call TRBJ2-2, with D possibly matching TRBD1 (5 bases). The CDR3 extends over 14 amino acids. V was clipped by 1 base and J by 6 bases, with 9 bases between them. The germline V gene has CDR1 MGHRA and CDR2 YSYEKL. The CDR3 DNA reads TGCGCCAGCAGCCAAGGCCACAGGTCCGGGGAGCTGTTTTTT. Translated, it gives CASSQGHRSGELFF.